This TCR beta chain was sequenced for a study of blood T cell repertoires in COVID-19. About the study: Spain, Italy and the United States supplied samples that represented acute and convalescent COVID-19.

Assay used: immunoSEQ multiplex PCR; TCRdb lists only in-frame clones, some missing. The sample shows roughly 240,000 clones, approximately 90% of them seen only once. From germline, CDR1 is SGHRS and CDR2 YFSETQ. Trimming removed 0 bases from V and 7 bases from J; junction bases left unmatched: 2. The CDR3 is 15 amino acids. The rearrangement joins TRBV5-1 to TRBJ2-1; TRBD2 aligns across 12 bases. The receptor's source is a man aged 50-60 years who had been exposed to COVID-19. Sequencing was carried out using PBMCs or T cells enriched from blood (not recorded which). In DNA form, the CDR3 reads TGCGCCAGCAGCTTGGGTCTAGCGGGAGGGAATGAGCAGTTCTTC. Translated: CASSLGLAGGNEQFF.